This TCR beta chain was sequenced for a study of T cell responses to AZD1222 COVID-19 vaccine (dated by TCRdb to 2020 to 2023). With respect to the entire study: AZD1222 recipients given second doses at about 4 weeks or at about 12 weeks were pooled, since spike-specific TCR depth and breadth were not found to differ between the two schedules. TCR sequencing was performed for more than 230 trial participants, of whom some 200 were given two doses of AZD1222 and roughly 25 were given two doses of MenACWY control vaccine. Trial participants were enrolled into age subgroups of 18-55, 56-69 and 70-plus years, which contained about 150, 28 and 57 TCR-sequenced participants, respectively. The study at large found these results: Because no day 14 peak-response samples were available, repertoires were characterized only after the peak T cell response. Participants were mostly white British, with more females than males. The authors suggested clonal diversity may have been underestimated. In the small 56-69-year group, the increase in depth fell short of significance, most likely because of low power. The whole spike protein was spanned by vaccine-associated CD4 TCRs, and dominant responses were seen in regions 160-218 and 743-854. Conclusions about previously exposed vaccinees were limited because only six AZD1222 recipients were SARS-CoV-2 seropositive at baseline. A significant rise in spike-specific TCR breadth and depth was observed after two AZD1222 doses relative to day 0 and relative to MenACWY recipients. Epitopes outside the regions mutated in the B.1.351 and B.1.1.7 variants were reportedly recognized by nearly half of the unique spike-specific TCRs.

The germline V gene encodes CDR1 SGHTS and CDR2 YDEGEE. Between the V and J ends, shortened by 2 bases and 6 bases respectively, the junction contains 9 bases. The CDR3 runs 12 residues from the cysteine to the phenylalanine. The CDR3 DNA has 36 bases and is translated from base 1. Note on this clone: Its antigen is unknown. Per-base quality was not reported, and no clone a single base away is much larger than it.

The CDR3 regions of human TCRbeta chains were analyzed by immunosequencing. The authors' pipeline ran thus. Repertoire TCRs were checked for matches against a reference library of SARS-CoV-2-specific TCRs that had been generated using the MIRA antigen-specificity platform. Breadth meant the fraction of unique TCRs that were SARS-CoV-2-associated, whereas depth meant the fraction of total T cells that were SARS-CoV-2-associated. Using the MIRA data, every spike-specific TCR was mapped to the spike region that the TCR reacted to and assigned to either a CD4 or a CD8 class. Log10-transformed breadth and depth values were compared by one-way ANOVA with Sidak's multiple comparisons tests. TCRdb took this table from immuneACCESS and kept in-frame rearrangements with V and J called. Such tables lack part of the clones; where checked against another copy, unresolved V genes explain under half of the gap, and the rest is unexplained. V and J calls and clone size are copied from that table; D and trimming were computed from the DNA. The sample yields 35,000 to 55,000 clones; 83% were counted once. The leading ten clones occupy around 52% of the sample.

This sample's time point label indicates: baseline before first vaccination. Vaccinee samples were obtained from the UK trials COV001 and COV002, which included a single-blind randomized controlled phase 2/3 trial of AZD1222 (ChAdOx1 nCoV-19) in healthy adults. Trial participant PBMC samples were collected at day 0 and day 28 after the second dose for TCRbeta chain sequencing. This TCR was recovered from an adult in good health. Recombination linked TRBV5-8 to TRBJ2-7; the D gene lacks a confident call. The specimen was peripheral blood, collected on day 0 of AZD1222 vaccination. The nucleotide sequence reads as follows: TGTGCCAGCAGCTTCTCCCTCTCCGAGCAGTACTTC. Its coded protein is CASSFSLSEQYF.